This T cell receptor (beta chain) was identified during a study of blood T cell repertoires in COVID-19. The protocol was immunoSEQ multiplex PCR, while the TCRdb copy is restricted to in-frame clones and leaves out a portion. The sample holds 200,000 to 300,000 clones, 80% to 90% seen once. CDR1 and CDR2 (germline): SGHAT, FQNNGV. CDR3 length equals 14 residues. The V gene lost 1 base and the J gene lost 1 base, with 7 bases spanning the gap. This sequence originates from a man aged 30 to 39 with active or convalescent COVID-19. Source material: peripheral blood. The chain combines TRBV11-2 with TRBJ2-5, with D uncertain. CDR3 in DNA: TGTGCCAGCAGCTTAGCCCCCGGCCAAGAGACCCAGTACTTC. This translates into CASSLAPGQETQYF.